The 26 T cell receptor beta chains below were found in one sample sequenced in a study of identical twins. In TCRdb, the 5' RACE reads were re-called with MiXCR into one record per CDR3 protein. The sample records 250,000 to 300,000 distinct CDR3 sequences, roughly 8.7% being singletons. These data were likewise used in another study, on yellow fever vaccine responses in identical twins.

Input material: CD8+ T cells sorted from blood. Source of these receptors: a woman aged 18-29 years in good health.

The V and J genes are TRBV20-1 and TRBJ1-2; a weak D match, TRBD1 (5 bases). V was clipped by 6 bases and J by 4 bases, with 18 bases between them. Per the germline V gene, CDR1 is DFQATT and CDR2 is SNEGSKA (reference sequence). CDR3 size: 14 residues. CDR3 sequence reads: CSAAIPQGPYGYTF. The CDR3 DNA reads TGCAGTGCCGCAATTCCCCAGGGCCCCTATGGCTACACCTTC.

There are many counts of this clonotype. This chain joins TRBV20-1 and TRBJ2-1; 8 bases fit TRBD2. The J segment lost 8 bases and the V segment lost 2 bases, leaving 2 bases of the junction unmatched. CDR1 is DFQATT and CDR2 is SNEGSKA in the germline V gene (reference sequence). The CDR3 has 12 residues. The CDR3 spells CSARQREYEQFF. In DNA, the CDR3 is TGCAGTGCTAGACAGCGGGAGTATGAGCAGTTCTTC.

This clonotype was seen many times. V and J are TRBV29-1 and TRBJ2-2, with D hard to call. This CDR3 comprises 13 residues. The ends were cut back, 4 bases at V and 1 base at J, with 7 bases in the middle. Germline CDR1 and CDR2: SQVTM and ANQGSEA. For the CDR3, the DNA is TGCAGCGTTGGACCAGTGAACACCGGGGAGCTGTTTTTT. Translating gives CSVGPVNTGELFF.

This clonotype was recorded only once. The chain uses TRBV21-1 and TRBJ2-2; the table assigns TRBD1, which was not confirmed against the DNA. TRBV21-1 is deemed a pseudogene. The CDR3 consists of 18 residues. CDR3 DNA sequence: TGTGCCAGCAGCAAAGGGTATTCTAGGGTCCCGGCCACCGGGGAGCTGTTTTTT. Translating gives CASSKGYSRVPATGELFF.

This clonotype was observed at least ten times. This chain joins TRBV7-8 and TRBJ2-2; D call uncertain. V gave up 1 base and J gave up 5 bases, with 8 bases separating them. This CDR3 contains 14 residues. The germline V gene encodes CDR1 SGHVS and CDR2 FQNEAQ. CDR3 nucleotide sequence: TGTGCCAGCAGCTTAGTATCGGTGACCGGGGAGCTGTTTTTT. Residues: CASSLVSVTGELFF.

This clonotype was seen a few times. DNA of the CDR3: TGTGCCAGCAGCTTATCCTATAGCAATCAGCCCCAGCATTTT. It is translated as CASSLSYSNQPQHF. V usage is TRBV7-9 and J usage is TRBJ1-5; D call uncertain. The CDR3 is made up of 14 amino acids. V was clipped by 2 bases and J by 0 bases, with 5 bases between them. Germline V gene lookup returns CDR1 SEHNR and CDR2 FQNEAQ (reference sequence).

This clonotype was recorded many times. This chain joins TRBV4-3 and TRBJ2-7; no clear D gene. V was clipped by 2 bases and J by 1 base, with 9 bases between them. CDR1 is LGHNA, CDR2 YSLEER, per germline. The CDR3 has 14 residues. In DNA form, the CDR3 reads TGCGCCAGCAGCCAATCCCTGGGATCCTACGAGCAGTACTTC. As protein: CASSQSLGSYEQYF.

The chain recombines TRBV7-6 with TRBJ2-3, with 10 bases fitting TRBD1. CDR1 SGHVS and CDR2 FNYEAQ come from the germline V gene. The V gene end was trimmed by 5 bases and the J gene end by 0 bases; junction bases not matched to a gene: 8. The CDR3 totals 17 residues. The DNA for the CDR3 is TGTGCCAGCAGCCCAAGGACAGGGGGGATCAGCACAGATACGCAGTATTTT. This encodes CASSPRTGGISTDTQYF.

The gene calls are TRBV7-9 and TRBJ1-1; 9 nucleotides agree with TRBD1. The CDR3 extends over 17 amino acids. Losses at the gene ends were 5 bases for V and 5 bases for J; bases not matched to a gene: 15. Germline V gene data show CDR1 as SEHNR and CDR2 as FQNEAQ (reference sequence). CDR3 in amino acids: CASSPPPTGGEETEAFF. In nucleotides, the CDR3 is TGTGCCAGCAGCCCGCCTCCCACAGGGGGCGAGGAGACTGAAGCTTTCTTT. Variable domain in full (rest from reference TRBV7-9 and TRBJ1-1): DTGVSQNPRHKITKRGQNVTFRCDPISEHNRLYWYRQTLGQGPEFLTYFQNEAQLEKSRLLSDRFSAERPKGSFSTLEIQRTEQGDSAMYLCASSPPPTGGEETEAFFGQGTRLTVV.

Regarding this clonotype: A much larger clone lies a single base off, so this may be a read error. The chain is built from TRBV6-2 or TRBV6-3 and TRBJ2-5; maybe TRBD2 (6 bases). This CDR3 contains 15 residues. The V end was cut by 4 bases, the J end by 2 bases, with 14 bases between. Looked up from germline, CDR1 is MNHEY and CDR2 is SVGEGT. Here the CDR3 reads CASSSLTRGQETQYF. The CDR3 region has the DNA TGTGCCAGCAGTTCCTTGACTAGGGGTCAAGAGACCCAGTACTTC.

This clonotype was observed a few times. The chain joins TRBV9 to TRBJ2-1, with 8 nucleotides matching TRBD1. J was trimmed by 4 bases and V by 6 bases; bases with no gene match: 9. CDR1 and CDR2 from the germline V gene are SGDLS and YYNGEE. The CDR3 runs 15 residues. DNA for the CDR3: TGTGCCAGCACCGGGGGACAGGTTCCGTACAATGAGCAGTTCTTC. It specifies CASTGGQVPYNEQFF. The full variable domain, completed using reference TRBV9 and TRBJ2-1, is DSGVTQTPKHLITATGQRVTLRCSPRSGDLSVYWYQQSLDQGLQFLIQYYNGEERAKGNILERFSAQQFPDLHSELNLSSLELGDSALYFCASTGGQVPYNEQFFGPGTRLTVL.

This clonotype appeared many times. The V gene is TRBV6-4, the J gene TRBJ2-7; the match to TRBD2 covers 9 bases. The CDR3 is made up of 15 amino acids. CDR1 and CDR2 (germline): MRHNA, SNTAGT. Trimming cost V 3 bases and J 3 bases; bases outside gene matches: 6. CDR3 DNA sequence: TGTGCCAGCAGTGAAGTAGCGGGAGAGGTCTACGAGCAGTACTTC. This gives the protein CASSEVAGEVYEQYF.

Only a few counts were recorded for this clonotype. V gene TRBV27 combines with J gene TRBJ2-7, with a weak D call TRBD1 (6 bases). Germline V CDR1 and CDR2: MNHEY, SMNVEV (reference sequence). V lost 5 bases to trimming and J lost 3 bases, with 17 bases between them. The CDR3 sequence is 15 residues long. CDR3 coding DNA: TGTGCCAGCAGTCCTACAGGATCCAGGGGCTACGAGCAGTACTTC. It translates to CASSPTGSRGYEQYF.

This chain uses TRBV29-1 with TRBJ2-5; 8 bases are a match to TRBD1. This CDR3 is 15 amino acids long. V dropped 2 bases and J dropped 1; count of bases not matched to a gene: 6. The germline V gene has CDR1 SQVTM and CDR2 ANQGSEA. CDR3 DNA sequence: TGCAGCGTTGAACGTTTGGACAGGGTCCAAGAGACCCAGTACTTC. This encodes CSVERLDRVQETQYF.

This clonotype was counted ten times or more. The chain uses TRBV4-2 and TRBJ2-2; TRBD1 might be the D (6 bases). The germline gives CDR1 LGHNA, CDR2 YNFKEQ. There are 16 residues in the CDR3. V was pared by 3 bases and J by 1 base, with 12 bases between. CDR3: CASSHNRERNTGELFF. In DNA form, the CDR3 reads TGTGCCAGCAGCCATAACAGGGAACGGAACACCGGGGAGCTGTTTTTT.

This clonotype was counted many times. The CDR3 DNA follows: TGTGCCAGCAGCCCAAACAGGGGTAGCGAGCAGTACTTC. This gives the protein CASSPNRGSEQYF. The chain couples TRBV7-9 to TRBJ2-7; 7 bases are shared with TRBD1. Per the germline V gene, CDR1 is SEHNR and CDR2 is FQNEAQ (reference sequence). This CDR3 is built from 13 residues. Germline trimming cut 5 bases from V and 6 bases from J; bases unmatched to any gene: 7.

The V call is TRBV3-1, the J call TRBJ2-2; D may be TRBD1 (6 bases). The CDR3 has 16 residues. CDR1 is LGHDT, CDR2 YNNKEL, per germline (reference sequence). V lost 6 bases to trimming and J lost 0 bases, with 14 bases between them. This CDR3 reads CASSNNRATNTGELFF. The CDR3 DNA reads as TGTGCCAGCAGTAACAACAGGGCGACGAACACCGGGGAGCTGTTTTTT.

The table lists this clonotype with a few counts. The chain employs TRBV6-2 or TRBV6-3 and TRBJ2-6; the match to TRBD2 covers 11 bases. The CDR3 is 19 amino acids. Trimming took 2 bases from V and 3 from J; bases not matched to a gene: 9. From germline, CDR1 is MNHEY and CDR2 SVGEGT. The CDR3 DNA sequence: TGTGCCAGCAGTTACCTACTAGCGGGAGTTGTCTTTGGGGCCAACGTCCTGACTTTC. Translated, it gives CASSYLLAGVVFGANVLTF.

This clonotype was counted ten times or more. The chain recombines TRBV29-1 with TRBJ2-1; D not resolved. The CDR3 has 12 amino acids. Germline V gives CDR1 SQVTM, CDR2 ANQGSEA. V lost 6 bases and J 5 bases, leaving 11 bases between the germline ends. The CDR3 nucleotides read TGCAGCGTGTACGTGGGTCACAATGAGCAGTTCTTC. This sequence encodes CSVYVGHNEQFF.

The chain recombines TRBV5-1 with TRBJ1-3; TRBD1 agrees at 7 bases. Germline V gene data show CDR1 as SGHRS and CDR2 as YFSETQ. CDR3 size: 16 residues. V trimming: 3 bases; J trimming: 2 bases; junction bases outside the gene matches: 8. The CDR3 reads CASSSDRIWAGNTIYF. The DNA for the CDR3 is TGCGCCAGCAGCTCGGACAGGATCTGGGCTGGAAACACCATATATTTT.

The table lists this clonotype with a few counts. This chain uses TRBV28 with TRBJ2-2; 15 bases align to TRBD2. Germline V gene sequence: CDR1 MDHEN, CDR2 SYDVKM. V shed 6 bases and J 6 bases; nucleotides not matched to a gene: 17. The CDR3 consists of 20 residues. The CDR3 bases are TGTGCCAGCAGCTCGCCCGAAAACGGACTAGCGGGGGGGCGGGCCGGGGAGCTGTTTTTT. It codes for CASSSPENGLAGGRAGELFF. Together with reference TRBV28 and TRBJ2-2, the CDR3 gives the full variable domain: DVKVTQSSRYLVKRTGEKVFLECVQDMDHENMFWYRQDPGLGLRLIYFSYDVKMKEKGDIPEGYSVSREKKERFSLILESASTNQTSMYLCASSSPENGLAGGRAGELFFGEGSRLTVL.

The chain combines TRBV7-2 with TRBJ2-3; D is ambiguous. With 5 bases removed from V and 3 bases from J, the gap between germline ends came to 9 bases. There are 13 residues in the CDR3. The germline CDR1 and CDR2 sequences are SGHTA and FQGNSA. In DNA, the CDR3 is TGTGCCAGCAGCCTCTTCCGGACAGATACGCAGTATTTT. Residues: CASSLFRTDTQYF. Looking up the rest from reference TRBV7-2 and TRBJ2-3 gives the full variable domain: GAGVSQSPSNKVTEKGKDVELRCDPISGHTALYWYRQSLGQGLEFLIYFQGNSAPDKSGLPSDRFSAERTGGSVSTLTIQRTQQEDSAVYLCASSLFRTDTQYFGPGTRLTVL.

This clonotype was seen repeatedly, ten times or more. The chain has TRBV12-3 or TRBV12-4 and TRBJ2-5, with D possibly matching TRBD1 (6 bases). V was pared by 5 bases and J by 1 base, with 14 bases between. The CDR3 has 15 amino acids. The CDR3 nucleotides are TGTGCCAGCAGTGGAGAACAGGGATTCCAAGAGACCCAGTACTTC. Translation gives CASSGEQGFQETQYF.

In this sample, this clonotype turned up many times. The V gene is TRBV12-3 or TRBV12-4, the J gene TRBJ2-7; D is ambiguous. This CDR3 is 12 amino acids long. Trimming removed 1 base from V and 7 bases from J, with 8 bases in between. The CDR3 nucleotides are TGTGCCAGCAGTTTAGGTGGTCGGGAGCAGTACTTC. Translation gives CASSLGGREQYF.

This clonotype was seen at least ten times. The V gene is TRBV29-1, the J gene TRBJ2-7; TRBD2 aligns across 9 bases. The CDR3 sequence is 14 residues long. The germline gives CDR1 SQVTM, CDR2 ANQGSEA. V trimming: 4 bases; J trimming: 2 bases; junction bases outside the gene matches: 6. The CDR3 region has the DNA TGCAGCGTTGGGCGGGCTAGCGGGACCTACGAGCAGTACTTC. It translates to CSVGRASGTYEQYF.

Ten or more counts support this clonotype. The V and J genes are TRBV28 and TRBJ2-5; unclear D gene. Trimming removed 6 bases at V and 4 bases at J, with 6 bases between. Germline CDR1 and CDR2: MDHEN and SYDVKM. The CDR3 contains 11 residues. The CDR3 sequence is CASSFSETQYF. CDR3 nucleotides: TGTGCCAGCAGCTTTTCAGAGACCCAGTACTTC.